These 28 T cell receptor beta chains share one sample of origin, sequenced in a study of T cell responses to AZD1222 COVID-19 vaccine. Data came from immunoSEQ multiplex PCR; TCRdb stores just in-frame clones and leaves some out. The data contain around 78,000 clones, about nine tenths of them seen just once; the ten biggest clones take up about 3%. The sample in question was peripheral blood, obtained 28 days after the second AZD1222 dose. These receptor sequences come from an adult who received the AZD1222 COVID-19 vaccine.

This chain uses TRBV24-1 with TRBJ2-7; D gene uncertain. The germline gives CDR1 KGHDR, CDR2 SFDVKD. V lost 2 bases to trimming and J lost 0 bases, with 13 bases between them. The length of the CDR3 is 16 residues. DNA of the CDR3: TGTGCCACCAGTGATTCGGCCCAGGCCCCCTCCTACGAGCAGTACTTC. It is translated as CATSDSAQAPSYEQYF.

The CDR3 DNA reads as TGCGCCAGCAGCTTGGCACCCGGGGTAGGATACGAGCAGTACTTC. It encodes CASSLAPGVGYEQYF. The genes are TRBV5-1 and TRBJ2-7; D may be TRBD2 (5 bases). The CDR3 covers 15 residues. Between the trimmed V and J ends, which lost 0 bases and 4 bases, there was a span of 14 bases. Per the germline V gene, CDR1 is SGHRS and CDR2 is YFSETQ.

The chain carries TRBV11-2 and TRBJ2-7, with D perhaps given as TRBD1 or TRBD2 (7 bases each). The CDR3 is 16 residues long. Germline CDR1 reads SGHAT; CDR2 reads FQNNGV. Trimming stripped 5 bases from V and 0 bases from J, with 17 bases between. CDR3 sequence: CASSPGGGLGSYEQYF. The DNA for the CDR3 is TGTGCCAGCAGCCCAGGGGGGGGGCTCGGCTCCTACGAGCAGTACTTC.

The CDR3 DNA reads TGTGCCAGCAGTCAGATTGACAATCAGCCCCAGCATTTT. Translated: CASSQIDNQPQHF. This chain joins TRBV6-5 and TRBJ1-5; D gene uncertain. The CDR3 has 13 amino acids. V was shortened by 5 bases and J by 3 bases, with 8 bases between the two germline ends. Germline values: CDR1 MNHEY, CDR2 SVGAGI.

This chain links TRBV6-1 with TRBJ1-5; possibly TRBD1 for D (5 bases). The V and J ends lost 2 bases and 2 bases respectively, with 10 bases between them. CDR1 and CDR2 (germline): MNHNS, SASEGT. CDR3 length equals 15 residues. For the CDR3, the DNA is TGTGCCAGCAGTGAATTGGGGGGGGGCAATCAGCCCCAGCATTTT. Amino acid sequence: CASSELGGGNQPQHF.

The J gene is TRBJ1-1, the V gene TRBV10-3; a possible D gene is TRBD1 (6 bases). Trimming pared 6 bases from V and 1 base from J, leaving 21 bases between. The CDR3 covers 17 residues. Looked up from germline, CDR1 is ENHRY and CDR2 is SYGVKD. The CDR3: CAISTRNRDQGNTEAFF. The CDR3 nucleotides are TGTGCCATCAGCACCCGGAACAGGGACCAGGGGAACACTGAAGCTTTCTTT.

The chain combines TRBV5-6 with TRBJ2-5, with TRBD2 matching 14 bases. J gave up 4 bases and V 4 bases, and 9 bases lay outside the gene matches. This CDR3 is 17 amino acids long. The V gene's germline CDR1 is SGHDT and CDR2 YYEEEE. This CDR3 is CASSAGLAGEVAETQYF. For the CDR3, the DNA is TGTGCCAGCAGCGCGGGACTAGCGGGAGAAGTGGCAGAGACCCAGTACTTC. Supplemented by reference TRBV5-6 and TRBJ2-5, the full variable domain reads DAGVTQSPTHLIKTRGQQVTLRCSPKSGHDTVSWYQQALGQGPQFIFQYYEEEERQRGNFPDRFSGHQFPNYSSELNVNALLLGDSALYLCASSAGLAGEVAETQYFGPGTRLLVL.

The V call is TRBV5-4, the J call TRBJ1-1; TRBD1 might be the D (5 bases). This CDR3 has 15 amino acids. Germline-derived CDR1 and CDR2 are SGHNT and YYREEE (reference sequence). V was shortened by 2 bases and J by 3 bases, with 14 bases between the two germline ends. Written as DNA, the CDR3 is TGTGCCAGCAGCTTAATTGGGGGGTTGGACACTGAAGCTTTCTTT. As protein: CASSLIGGLDTEAFF.

The V call is TRBV7-7, the J call TRBJ2-2, with 8 bases matching TRBD2. The germline V gene has CDR1 SSHAT and CDR2 FNYEAQ (reference sequence). J gave up 1 base and V 5 bases, and 6 bases lay outside the gene matches. The length of the CDR3 is 16 residues. This chain's CDR3 is CASSARAGVNTGELFF. As DNA, the CDR3 is TGTGCCAGCAGCGCACGAGCGGGGGTGAACACCGGGGAGCTGTTTTTT. Drawing the rest from reference TRBV7-7 and TRBJ2-2, the complete variable domain is GAGVSQSPRYKVTKRGQDVTLRCDPISSHATLYWYQQALGQGPEFLTYFNYEAQPDKSGLPSDRFSAERPEGSISTLTIQRTEQRDSAMYRCASSARAGVNTGELFFGEGSRLTVL.

The chain links TRBV2 to TRBJ2-1, with 9 bases identical to TRBD1. CDR1 is SNHLY, CDR2 FYNNEI, per germline. CDR3 length: 14 amino acids. The V gene end was trimmed by 6 bases and the J gene end by 4 bases; junction bases not matched to a gene: 4. The CDR3 region is CASSTGGAYNEQFF. CDR3 nucleotide sequence: TGTGCCAGCAGCACAGGGGGCGCGTACAATGAGCAGTTCTTC. Variable domain in full (rest from reference TRBV2 and TRBJ2-1): EPEVTQTPSHQVTQMGQEVILRCVPISNHLYFYWYRQILGQKVEFLVSFYNNEISEKSEIFDDQFSVERPDGSNFTLKIRSTKLEDSAMYFCASSTGGAYNEQFFGPGTRLTVL.

The chain uses TRBV12-3 or TRBV12-4 and TRBJ1-1, with D unresolved. This CDR3 has 13 residues. Trimming left V 5 bases short and J 3 bases short, with 10 bases between. CDR3 in DNA: TGTGCCAGCAGTCCCGAAATATACACTGAAGCTTTCTTT. Its translation is CASSPEIYTEAFF.

V gene TRBV10-3 combines with J gene TRBJ1-4, with a tentative D call TRBD1 (6 bases). CDR3 size: 14 residues. Germline lookup yields CDR1 ENHRY and CDR2 SYGVKD. The V end was cut by 8 bases, the J end by 8 bases, with 18 bases between. Here the CDR3 DNA reads TGTGCCATCTCTCAACAGGGAAACAACGAAAAACTGTTTTTT. Translation: CAISQQGNNEKLFF.

This sequence joins TRBV24-1 and TRBJ2-1; 11 nucleotides align to TRBD2. The CDR3 sequence is 16 residues long. Germline V gene sequence: CDR1 KGHDR, CDR2 SFDVKD. J was trimmed by 3 bases and V by 3 bases; bases with no gene match: 3. The CDR3 sequence: CATSDPGTSGYNEQFF. The CDR3 region has the DNA TGTGCCACCAGTGATCCCGGGACTAGCGGCTACAATGAGCAGTTCTTC.

The V and J genes are TRBV19 and TRBJ1-3; D is undetermined. The CDR3 has 13 residues. Looked up from germline, CDR1 is LNHDA and CDR2 is SQIVND (reference sequence). Trimming removed 6 bases from V and 0 bases from J, with 6 bases in between. The CDR3 spells CASSGVSGNTIYF. In nucleotides, the CDR3 is TGTGCCAGTAGCGGGGTCTCTGGAAACACCATATATTTT.

This clone has a handful of counts. The V and J genes are TRBV11-3 and TRBJ2-2; D gene unclear. Germline assignment: CDR1 SGHNT and CDR2 YENEEA. Trimming stripped 3 bases from V and 4 bases from J, with 12 bases between. The CDR3 runs 15 residues. In DNA form, the CDR3 reads TGTGCCAGCAGCTTGAGTGTTCCAGCCACCGGGGAGCTGTTTTTT. Translation: CASSLSVPATGELFF.

Only a few counts were recorded for this clone. V usage is TRBV19 and J usage is TRBJ2-2, with D possibly TRBD2 on 6 matching bases. CDR1 LNHDA and CDR2 SQIVND come from the germline V gene (reference sequence). V lost 3 bases and J lost 5, with 13 bases in between. This CDR3 is built from 15 residues. The CDR3 bases are TGTGCCAGTAGTATGCCCGGGAGAGGAACCGGGGAGCTGTTTTTT. Encoded protein: CASSMPGRGTGELFF. Full variable domain (outside the CDR3, taken from reference TRBV19 and TRBJ2-2): DGGITQSPKYLFRKEGQNVTLSCEQNLNHDAMYWYRQDPGQGLRLIYYSQIVNDFQKGDIAEGYSVSREKKESFPLTVTSAQKNPTAFYLCASSMPGRGTGELFFGEGSRLTVL.

The rearrangement links TRBV6-5 to TRBJ1-1; TRBD1 matches at 9 bases. The CDR3 loop spans 13 amino acids. Germline CDR1 is MNHEY and CDR2 is SVGAGI. The junction had 4 bases not matched to a gene; V was cut back by 6 bases and J by 5 bases. CDR3: CASSDRGGTEAFF. Written as DNA, the CDR3 is TGTGCCAGCAGCGACAGGGGGGGGACTGAAGCTTTCTTT.

The count of this clone is one. The rearrangement links TRBV27 to TRBJ1-5; 9 bases match TRBD1. The CDR3 totals 12 residues. Germline CDR1 is MNHEY and CDR2 is SMNVEV (reference sequence). V lost 8 bases and J lost 7; bases outside the gene matches: 3. Here the CDR3 reads CASRQGGQPQHF. CDR3 sequence (DNA): TGTGCCAGCCGACAGGGGGGCCAGCCCCAGCATTTT.

The chain links TRBV10-3 to TRBJ2-2; D unresolved. The CDR3 covers 14 residues. Deletions cut 7 bases from V and 4 bases from J, with 13 bases between. The V gene's germline CDR1 is ENHRY and CDR2 SYGVKD. The CDR3 here is CAIMADIPTGELFF. The CDR3 bases are TGTGCCATCATGGCAGACATACCCACCGGGGAGCTGTTTTTT.

The CDR3 DNA reads as TGTGCCAGTAGTATGAGGGACACTGAAGCTTTCTTT. This translates into CASSMRDTEAFF. The V call is TRBV19, the J call TRBJ1-1; D remains ambiguous. V was pared by 3 bases and J by 3 bases, with 5 bases between. The CDR3 contains 12 residues. CDR1 LNHDA and CDR2 SQIVND come from the germline V gene (reference sequence).

This chain uses TRBV6-4 with TRBJ2-1, with D perhaps matching TRBD2 (6 bases). The CDR3 runs 15 residues. The V end was cut by 6 bases, the J end by 3 bases, with 15 bases between. Germline assignment: CDR1 MRHNA and CDR2 SNTAGT. CDR3 sequence reads: CASRDFSGNYNEQFF. The CDR3 DNA sequence: TGTGCCAGCAGGGATTTTAGCGGAAACTACAATGAGCAGTTCTTC.

The V call is TRBV4-2, the J call TRBJ1-5, with D maybe TRBD1 (6 bases). There are 14 residues in the CDR3. In germline, CDR1 is LGHNA, CDR2 YNFKEQ. Trimming took 1 base from V and 5 from J, leaving 9 bases between them. The CDR3 protein is CASSQGRGDQPQHF. The CDR3 bases are TGTGCCAGCAGCCAAGGCAGGGGTGATCAGCCCCAGCATTTT.

The rearrangement joins TRBV6-5 to TRBJ1-2; 9 positions agree with TRBD1. CDR1 is MNHEY and CDR2 is SVGAGI in the germline V gene. The CDR3 sequence is 12 residues long. With 6 bases clipped from V and 6 bases from J, the junction kept 2 bases outside the gene matches. CDR3 loop: CASSGQGNGYTF. The CDR3 DNA is TGTGCCAGCAGCGGACAGGGGAATGGCTACACCTTC.

This clone was observed once. The V call is TRBV7-2, the J call TRBJ2-7; D is unresolved. Germline V gene lookup returns CDR1 SGHTA and CDR2 FQGNSA. The CDR3 has 12 amino acids. Deletions cut 10 bases from V and 6 bases from J, with 16 bases between. CDR3 region: CATAPDPGEQYF. In DNA, the CDR3 is TGTGCCACCGCCCCTGACCCAGGCGAGCAGTACTTC.

The rearrangement links TRBV11-2 to TRBJ2-7, with 9 bases identical to TRBD2. Germline assignment: CDR1 SGHAT and CDR2 FQNNGV. The CDR3 totals 14 residues. V gave up 1 base and J gave up 4 bases; unmatched junction bases: 2. CDR3: CASSLGLAEYEQYF. CDR3 coding DNA: TGTGCCAGCAGCTTAGGACTAGCGGAGTACGAGCAGTACTTC. Full variable domain (rest looked up from reference TRBV11-2 and TRBJ2-7): EAGVAQSPRYKIIEKRQSVAFWCNPISGHATLYWYQQILGQGPKLLIQFQNNGVVDDSQLPKDRFSAERLKGVDSTLKIQPAKLEDSAVYLCASSLGLAEYEQYFGPGTRLTVT.

The chain combines TRBV30 with TRBJ2-7; D is perhaps TRBD1 (5 bases). V dropped 7 bases and J dropped 5 bases, with 15 bases sitting between them. The CDR3 consists of 12 residues. Germline V lookup: CDR1 GTSNPN, CDR2 SVGIG (reference sequence). Written as DNA, the CDR3 is TGTGCCTCGCTGGGGCAGCTGAACGAGCAGTACTTC. Translated, it gives CASLGQLNEQYF.

This clone was recorded only once. The chain uses TRBV11-2 and TRBJ2-2; D is ambiguous. The CDR3 sequence is 12 residues long. Deletions cut 5 bases from V and 3 bases from J, with 4 bases between. From germline, CDR1 is SGHAT and CDR2 FQNNGV. The CDR3 coding sequence is TGTGCCAGCAGCATTTACACCGGGGAGCTGTTTTTT. This codes for CASSIYTGELFF. Based on the CDR3 plus reference TRBV11-2 and TRBJ2-2, the full variable domain is EAGVAQSPRYKIIEKRQSVAFWCNPISGHATLYWYQQILGQGPKLLIQFQNNGVVDDSQLPKDRFSAERLKGVDSTLKIQPAKLEDSAVYLCASSIYTGELFFGEGSRLTVL.

The chain joins TRBV29-1 to TRBJ2-2; TRBD2 matches at 8 bases. V lost 6 bases to trimming and J lost 1 base; unmatched junction nucleotides: 13. CDR3 length: 17 amino acids. The germline gives CDR1 SQVTM, CDR2 ANQGSEA. The CDR3 DNA is TGCAGCGTCCAAGACGCGGGGGGCGATGGGAACACCGGGGAGCTGTTTTTT. Protein product: CSVQDAGGDGNTGELFF.